This paragraph covers one T cell receptor beta chain sequence. Antigen: not known. This specimen belongs to a study of beta chain features in type 1 diabetes. CDR1 is MDHEN and CDR2 is SYDVKM in the germline V gene. The CDR3 totals 16 residues. V trimming: 1 base; J trimming: 3 bases; junction bases outside the gene matches: 3. Study results and limitations: The study found fewer insertions and more deletions at VDJ junctions in type 1 diabetes patients. In patients and controls equally, PCR might favor templates that are shorter. There was a moderate but significant shortening of TCRB CDR3s in all four CD4+ subsets of Type 1 diabetes patients.

Reverse transcribing all isolated RNA meant expressed TCRB transcripts were sequenced. Clones were read by immunoSEQ multiplex PCR, and TCRdb kept only the in-frame ones, dropping some. This table has 600,000 to 750,000 clones, 9.5% to 15% appearing once. V is TRBV28 and J is TRBJ2-7, with 13 bases identical to TRBD2. The sequencing input was naive CD4+ T cells from blood. This TCR was sampled from a man aged 25-45 years with type 1 diabetes. The CDR3 here is CASSLSGTSGVYEQYF. The CDR3 nucleotides read TGTGCCAGCAGTTTATCCGGGACTAGCGGGGTCTACGAGCAGTACTTC.